This entry lists 19 T cell receptor beta chains sequenced from one sample in a study of OX40 agonist ivuxolimab in advanced cancers. Repertoires were generated with immunoSEQ multiplex PCR, while TCRdb's copy carries only in-frame clones and drops some. Of tens of thousands of clones in the sample, about four fifths were seen once. This sample comprised CD4+ or CD8+ T cells sorted from blood, obtained in a trial of the OX40 agonist ivuxolimab. Every receptor here comes from an adult with an advanced solid tumor such as melanoma, head and neck, liver or kidney cancer.

J is TRBJ1-1 and V is TRBV15; D gene ambiguous. The CDR3 is made up of 15 amino acids. V lost 0 bases and J 1 base, leaving 9 bases between the germline ends. CDR1 LNHNV and CDR2 YYDKDF come from the germline V gene (reference sequence). The CDR3 region is CATSRDVAANTEAFF. The CDR3 region has the DNA TGTGCCACCAGCAGAGATGTGGCGGCGAACACTGAAGCTTTCTTT.

The chain links TRBV6-1 to TRBJ2-1; TRBD2 matches 13 bases. The CDR3 extends over 15 amino acids. Germline trimming cut 9 bases from V and 6 bases from J; bases unmatched to any gene: 8. CDR1 MNHNS and CDR2 SASEGT come from the germline V gene. Here the CDR3 DNA reads TGTGCCAGTACTAGCGGGGGGGACTCGGGCAATGAGCAGTTCTTC. It yields the protein CASTSGGDSGNEQFF.

V gene TRBV28 combines with J gene TRBJ1-2; D not certain. The germline V and J ends were trimmed by 3 bases and 2 bases, with 13 bases remaining between them. The CDR3 covers 15 residues. The germline gives CDR1 MDHEN, CDR2 SYDVKM. The CDR3 spells CASSLAHLGNYGYTF. In nucleotides, the CDR3 is TGTGCCAGCAGTTTGGCCCACTTAGGGAACTATGGCTACACCTTC.

The gene calls are TRBV14 and TRBJ2-7; 11 nucleotides agree with TRBD1. The junction had 9 bases not matched to a gene; V was cut back by 8 bases and J by 6 bases. The germline CDR1 and CDR2 sequences are SGHDN and FVKESK. This CDR3 is built from 14 residues. The CDR3 sequence: CASQRDRGISEQYF. The CDR3 DNA reads as TGTGCCAGCCAGAGGGACAGGGGGATTTCCGAGCAGTACTTC. Together with reference TRBV14 and TRBJ2-7, the CDR3 gives the full variable domain: EAGVTQFPSHSVIEKGQTVTLRCDPISGHDNLYWYRRVMGKEIKFLLHFVKESKQDESGMPNNRFLAERTGGTYSTLKVQPAELEDSGVYFCASQRDRGISEQYFGPGTRLTVT.

This clone was seen once. This chain joins TRBV5-1 and TRBJ2-5; 12 bases match TRBD2. Germline values: CDR1 SGHRS, CDR2 YFSETQ. The CDR3 is 16 amino acids. V lost 0 bases, J lost 5 bases, and 5 bases stayed unmatched. For the CDR3, the DNA is TGCGCCAGCAGCTTGGCCGCGACTAGCGGGAGTGAGACCCAGTACTTC. Its protein product is CASSLAATSGSETQYF.

The chain employs TRBV7-2 and TRBJ1-5, with D unclear. This CDR3 is built from 14 residues. V was pared by 1 base and J by 2 bases, with 6 bases between. Germline V CDR1 and CDR2: SGHTA, FQGNSA. CDR3: CASSLDRGNQPQHF. The DNA of the CDR3 is TGTGCCAGCAGCTTAGACAGAGGCAATCAGCCCCAGCATTTT.

The chain uses TRBV19 and TRBJ1-1, with no clear D. Germline lookup yields CDR1 LNHDA and CDR2 SQIVND (reference sequence). CDR3 length equals 14 residues. V lost 4 bases and J lost 1, with 10 bases in between. The CDR3 DNA reads TGTGCCAGTAGTACGGCGGGTGGGAACACTGAAGCTTTCTTT. It translates to CASSTAGGNTEAFF.

This clone occurred a few times. The chain couples TRBV2 to TRBJ1-2; D ambiguous. CDR3 length equals 12 residues. V was clipped by 8 bases and J by 7 bases, with 14 bases between them. CDR1 is SNHLY, CDR2 FYNNEI, per germline. The CDR3 bases are TGTGCCAGCGTGGGTTTAGGGCTTGGCTACACCTTC. It encodes CASVGLGLGYTF.

The rearrangement links TRBV2 to TRBJ2-2; a weak D match, TRBD1 (6 bases). Trimming shortened V by 6 bases and J by 6 bases, and 17 bases separated the two germline ends. This CDR3 comprises 15 residues. Germline values: CDR1 SNHLY, CDR2 FYNNEI. CDR3 amino acids: CASRVFAGVAGELFF. CDR3 bases: TGTGCCAGCAGGGTCTTCGCAGGGGTGGCCGGGGAGCTGTTTTTT.

The genes are TRBV28 and TRBJ2-1; possible D gene TRBD1, 5 bases. The CDR3 sequence is 19 residues long. The V and J ends lost 5 bases and 0 bases respectively, with 23 bases between them. Germline CDR1 reads MDHEN; CDR2 reads SYDVKM. The CDR3 spells CASSDFEVWVGHSYNEQFF. The CDR3 nucleotides read TGTGCCAGCAGTGACTTTGAGGTGTGGGTGGGGCACTCCTACAATGAGCAGTTCTTC. Supplemented by reference TRBV28 and TRBJ2-1, the full variable domain reads DVKVTQSSRYLVKRTGEKVFLECVQDMDHENMFWYRQDPGLGLRLIYFSYDVKMKEKGDIPEGYSVSREKKERFSLILESASTNQTSMYLCASSDFEVWVGHSYNEQFFGPGTRLTVL.

V gene TRBV9 combines with J gene TRBJ1-5, with a tentative D call TRBD1 (5 bases). Deletions cut 4 bases from V and 2 bases from J, with 13 bases between. The V gene's germline CDR1 is SGDLS and CDR2 YYNGEE. This CDR3 is built from 15 residues. The CDR3 coding sequence is TGTGCCAGCAGCCAGAGCGGGGGGGGCAATCAGCCCCAGCATTTT. This encodes CASSQSGGGNQPQHF.

This clone was recorded only once. This sequence joins TRBV5-6 and TRBJ2-3; D is possibly TRBD1 (6 bases). CDR3 size: 14 residues. The V gene lost 5 bases and the J gene lost 0 bases, with 10 bases spanning the gap. Germline V gene data show CDR1 as SGHDT and CDR2 as YYEEEE. The chain's CDR3 is CASRLDSSTDTQYF. The CDR3 DNA sequence: TGTGCCAGCAGACTGGACAGCAGCACAGATACGCAGTATTTT.

The chain employs TRBV9 and TRBJ2-1, with 12 bases fitting TRBD2. Germline CDR1 and CDR2: SGDLS and YYNGEE. The CDR3 runs 15 residues. J gave up 6 bases and V 3 bases, and 4 bases lay outside the gene matches. For the CDR3, the DNA is TGTGCCAGCAGCGCACGACTAGCGGGAGCCAATGAGCAGTTCTTC. Translating it yields CASSARLAGANEQFF.

The chain uses TRBV6-1 and TRBJ1-1, with D possibly TRBD1 on 6 matching bases. Between the trimmed V and J ends, which lost 1 base and 5 bases, there was a span of 8 bases. The CDR3 spans 13 residues. The V gene's germline CDR1 is MNHNS and CDR2 SASEGT. The DNA of the CDR3 is TGTGCCAGCAGTGAAGTCAGGGGAACTGAAGCTTTCTTT. It is translated as CASSEVRGTEAFF.

The V and J genes are TRBV5-1 and TRBJ1-6, with 9 bases fitting TRBD1. Germline V CDR1 and CDR2: SGHRS, YFSETQ. The CDR3 extends over 15 amino acids. V lost 0 bases and J lost 10; bases outside the gene matches: 5. The CDR3 region is CASSLAGTGFSPLHF. DNA for the CDR3: TGCGCCAGCAGCTTGGCCGGGACAGGGTTCTCACCCCTCCACTTT.

The chain recombines TRBV4-1 with TRBJ2-3, with D tentatively TRBD1 (6 bases). The V gene lost 6 bases and the J gene lost 6 bases, with 13 bases spanning the gap. This CDR3 is 13 amino acids long. Per the germline V gene, CDR1 is MGHRA and CDR2 is YSYEKL. In DNA, the CDR3 is TGCGCCAGCAGTACATATAGGGGGGATACGCAGTATTTT. This sequence encodes CASSTYRGDTQYF.

The chain uses TRBV19 and TRBJ1-5; D perhaps matches TRBD1 (6 bases). The CDR3 consists of 15 residues. The germline gives CDR1 LNHDA, CDR2 SQIVND (reference sequence). Between the trimmed V and J ends, which lost 1 base and 2 bases, there was a span of 9 bases. The CDR3 nucleotides read TGTGCCAGTAGTATAGGCGGACAGCGCAATCAGCCCCAGCATTTT. Its translation is CASSIGGQRNQPQHF.

The CDR3 loop is CASRGNFVELFF. CDR3 sequence (DNA): TGCGCCAGCAGGGGAAATTTTGTGGAGCTGTTTTTT. The gene calls are TRBV5-1 and TRBJ2-2, with unresolved D. The V end was cut by 5 bases, the J end by 10 bases, with 12 bases between. Germline CDR1 reads SGHRS; CDR2 reads YFSETQ. This CDR3 region has 12 residues.

This sequence joins TRBV7-3 and TRBJ2-5; D unresolved. Trimming took off 2 bases at V and 2 bases at J, with 6 bases between the two ends. The CDR3 is 13 amino acids. Germline V lookup: CDR1 SGHTA, CDR2 FQGTGA. CDR3 nucleotide sequence: TGTGCCAGCAGCTTAGTGGAACAAGAGACCCAGTACTTC. Protein product: CASSLVEQETQYF. Full variable domain (outside the CDR3, taken from reference TRBV7-3 and TRBJ2-5): GAGVSQTPSNKVTEKGKYVELRCDPISGHTALYWYRQSLGQGPEFLIYFQGTGAADDSGLPNDRFFAVRPEGSVSTLKIQRTERGDSAVYLCASSLVEQETQYFGPGTRLLVL.